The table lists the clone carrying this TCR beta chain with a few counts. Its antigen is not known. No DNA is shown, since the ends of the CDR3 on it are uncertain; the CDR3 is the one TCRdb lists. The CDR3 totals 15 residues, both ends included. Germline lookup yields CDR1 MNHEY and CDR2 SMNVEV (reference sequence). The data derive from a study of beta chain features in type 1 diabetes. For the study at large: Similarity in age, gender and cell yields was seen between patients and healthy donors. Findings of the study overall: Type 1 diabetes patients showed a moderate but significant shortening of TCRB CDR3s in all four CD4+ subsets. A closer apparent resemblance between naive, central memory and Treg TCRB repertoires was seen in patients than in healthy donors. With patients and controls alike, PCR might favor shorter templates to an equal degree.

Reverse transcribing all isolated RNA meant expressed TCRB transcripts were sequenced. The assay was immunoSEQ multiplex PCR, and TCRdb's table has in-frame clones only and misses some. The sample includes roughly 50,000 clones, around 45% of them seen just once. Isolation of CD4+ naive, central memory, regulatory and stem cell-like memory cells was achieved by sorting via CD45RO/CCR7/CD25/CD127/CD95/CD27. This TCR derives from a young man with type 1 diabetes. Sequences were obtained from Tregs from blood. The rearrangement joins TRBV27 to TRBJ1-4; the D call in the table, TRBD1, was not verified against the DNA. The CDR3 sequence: CASSSSDSSNEKLFF.